A single sample is the source of the 13 T cell receptor beta chains below, sequenced in a study of metastatic and nonmetastatic thyroid tumors. With MiXCR, TCRdb reprocessed the PCR reads. This table holds some 27,000 clones, 20% to 30% found once. Each patient went into thyroid surgery without having received any treatment. Sequencing was performed on blood. The origin of the receptors is a female donor with papillary thyroid cancer or a benign thyroid nodule (not recorded which). Some clones in this sample may be carry-over from other donors' samples.

This clone has a handful of counts. The chain combines TRBV28 with TRBJ2-7; possibly TRBD1 for D (5 bases). Germline values: CDR1 MDHEN, CDR2 SYDVKM. This CDR3 comprises 15 residues. The ends were cut back, 8 bases at V and 2 bases at J, with 19 bases in the middle. In DNA form, the CDR3 reads TGTGCCAGCCCCAATCAGGGAAAGGCGACCTACGAGCAGTACTTC. It is translated as CASPNQGKATYEQYF.

This clone is classed as medium-sized. This chain connects TRBV6-2 or TRBV6-3 to TRBJ2-7; 16 bases match TRBD2. Trimming removed 5 bases from V and 1 base from J; junction bases left unmatched: 5. The CDR3 covers 17 residues. The germline CDR1 and CDR2 sequences are MNHEY and SVGEGT. The CDR3 loop is CASSDPGLAGGSYEQYF. The CDR3, as DNA: TGTGCCAGCAGTGACCCGGGACTAGCGGGAGGGTCCTACGAGCAGTACTTC.

This clone was recorded at least ten times. This CDR3 is also generated by other DNA sequences in the sample. The chain carries TRBV7-9 and TRBJ2-1, with unresolved D. In germline, CDR1 is SEHNR, CDR2 FQNEAQ (reference sequence). Trimming took 5 bases from V and 8 from J, leaving 13 bases between them. The CDR3 covers 13 residues. CDR3 loop: CASSRGLVDEQFF. The CDR3 DNA is TGTGCCAGCAGCCGCGGTTTGGTCGATGAGCAGTTCTTC.

The chain is built from TRBV30 and TRBJ1-6, with 11 bases aligning to TRBD1. The CDR3 is made up of 15 amino acids. The junction had 3 bases not matched to a gene; V was cut back by 0 bases and J by 8 bases. Germline V gene lookup returns CDR1 GTSNPN and CDR2 SVGIG (reference sequence). CDR3 DNA: TGTGCCTGGAGTGTTAGGGGACAGGGGGATTCACCCCTCCACTTT. Translating gives CAWSVRGQGDSPLHF.

There are many counts of this clone. V gene TRBV5-4 combines with J gene TRBJ1-1; 8 bases agree with TRBD1. CDR3 size: 16 residues. Germline values: CDR1 SGHNT, CDR2 YYREEE (reference sequence). V shed 0 bases, J shed 1 base, and the junction held 5 bases outside the gene matches. DNA for the CDR3: TGTGCCAGCAGCTTGGCCGACAGGGGTTCGAACACTGAAGCTTTCTTT. Encoded protein: CASSLADRGSNTEAFF.

Relative to its sample, this clone is medium-sized. The chain uses TRBV27 and TRBJ2-7; 8 bases line up with TRBD1. The V gene end was trimmed by 2 bases and the J gene end by 2 bases; junction bases not matched to a gene: 2. CDR3 length: 14 amino acids. Germline V lookup: CDR1 MNHEY, CDR2 SMNVEV (reference sequence). The CDR3 protein is CASSLKGQAYEQYF. CDR3 DNA sequence: TGTGCCAGCAGTTTAAAGGGACAGGCCTACGAGCAGTACTTC.

This clone was counted at least ten times. This rearrangement joins TRBV5-4 to TRBJ2-1; 13 positions agree with TRBD2. Germline CDR1 is SGHNT and CDR2 is YYREEE (reference sequence). Unmatched junction bases numbered 9, after V lost 4 bases and J lost 8 bases. The CDR3 is 16 amino acids. The CDR3 sequence is CASSAMTSGGLDEQFF. CDR3 DNA: TGTGCCAGCAGCGCCATGACTAGCGGGGGGCTGGATGAGCAGTTCTTC.

This clone is deemed medium-sized. The chain couples TRBV7-2 to TRBJ2-7; D is unclear. Trimming shortened V by 2 bases and J by 1 base, and 12 bases separated the two germline ends. The CDR3 is made up of 15 amino acids. The germline gives CDR1 SGHTA, CDR2 FQGNSA. The CDR3 region has the DNA TGTGCCAGCAGCTTATCGCAACGCCGGTCCTACGAGCAGTACTTC. It codes for CASSLSQRRSYEQYF. Based on the CDR3 plus reference TRBV7-2 and TRBJ2-7, the full variable domain is GAGVSQSPSNKVTEKGKDVELRCDPISGHTALYWYRQSLGQGLEFLIYFQGNSAPDKSGLPSDRFSAERTGGSVSTLTIQRTQQEDSAVYLCASSLSQRRSYEQYFGPGTRLTVT.

This clone occurred many times. This rearrangement joins TRBV18 to TRBJ1-5; possibly TRBD1 for D (5 bases). The CDR3 is 14 amino acids. V was pared by 3 bases and J by 3 bases, with 9 bases between. The V gene's germline CDR1 is KGHSH and CDR2 LQKENI. The CDR3 spells CASSPGGPNQPQHF. CDR3 DNA: TGTGCCAGCTCACCGGGGGGACCCAATCAGCCCCAGCATTTT.

V is TRBV30 and J is TRBJ1-4; D ambiguous. Germline V gene lookup returns CDR1 GTSNPN and CDR2 SVGIG (reference sequence). The V and J ends lost 2 bases and 8 bases respectively, with 9 bases between them. The CDR3 totals 12 residues. The chain's CDR3 is CAWSRHSEKLFF. The CDR3 DNA follows: TGTGCCTGGAGTCGACACTCCGAAAAACTGTTTTTT.

The sample holds many counts of this clone. The chain joins TRBV11-2 to TRBJ2-3; 10 nucleotides agree with TRBD2. CDR3 length: 16 residues. With V trimmed by 2 bases and J by 4 bases, 6 bases remained unmatched. CDR1 and CDR2 from the germline V gene are SGHAT and FQNNGV. The CDR3, as DNA: TGTGCCAGCAGCTTAAGAATGAGCGGGAGGGCAGATACGCAGTATTTT. Protein product: CASSLRMSGRADTQYF.

This clone was seen at least ten times. One end of the junction fails to match germline, which may point to a read error. The sample has other DNA sequences that encode this CDR3 too. The chain employs TRBV5-1 and TRBJ1-4, with D perhaps matching TRBD1 (6 bases). The CDR3 is 13 amino acids. Germline assignment: CDR1 SGHRS and CDR2 YFSETQ. The DNA of the CDR3 is TGCGCCAGCAAGTCCAGGGGTGGTGAAAAACTGTTTTTC. This codes for CASKSRGGEKLFF.

The sample holds many counts of this clone. One end of the junction fails to match germline, which may point to a read error. This chain links TRBV4-1 with TRBJ2-2, with 8 bases that match TRBD2. CDR3 size: 16 residues. CDR1 and CDR2 from the germline V gene are MGHRA and YSYEKL. CDR3 sequence: CASSQWEASGSGELLF. The DNA for the CDR3 is TGCGCCAGCAGCCAATGGGAGGCTAGCGGGTCCGGGGAGCTGCTTTTT.